This T cell receptor (beta chain) was identified in a study of blood T cell repertoires in COVID-19. Study-level background: There were acute and convalescent COVID-19 samples, and they came from the United States, Italy and Spain.

Turning to this clone: This CDR3 is also generated by other DNA sequences in the sample.

Clones were read by immunoSEQ multiplex PCR, and TCRdb kept only the in-frame ones, dropping some. The table lists roughly 260,000 clones, 70% to 85% of them singletons, with more than 4.5% in the top ten. Trimming shortened V by 0 bases and J by 4 bases, and 11 bases separated the two germline ends. Looked up from germline, CDR1 is SGDLS and CDR2 is YYNGEE. The length of the CDR3 is 15 residues. V is TRBV9 and J is TRBJ2-1, with a weak D call TRBD2 (6 bases). The sequence was collected from a woman aged 80 or older with active or convalescent COVID-19. Sequencing used peripheral blood. The chain's CDR3 is CASSVEAGGYNEQFF. The CDR3 coding sequence is TGTGCCAGCAGCGTAGAAGCGGGTGGGTACAATGAGCAGTTCTTC.